This is a list of T cell receptor beta chains from one sample in a study of blood T cell repertoires in COVID-19. This table comes from immunoSEQ multiplex PCR, and its TCRdb copy is limited to in-frame clones, with some not included. The sample records some 51,000 clones, 90% being singletons. Sequenced sample: peripheral blood. All receptors come from a man aged 40-49 years with acute or convalescent COVID-19. CDR3s include the opening cysteine and the closing phenylalanine or tryptophan. The order of the fields is clone size, D gene, V gene, J gene, CDR3 protein, CDR3 DNA. The D gene is left open where the match is weak. Where a row states a size, it is once, few, many or the class of an expanded clone; other rows omit it.

once,TRBD1,TRBV5-1,TRBJ2-1,CASSIKGQGLYNEQFF,TGCGCCAGCAGCATCAAAGGACAGGGTTTGTACAATGAGCAGTTCTTC
once,TRBD1,TRBV7-2,TRBJ2-1,CASRTGGNYNEQFF,TGTGCCAGCAGGACAGGGGGAAACTACAATGAGCAGTTCTTC
NA,TRBD2,TRBV5-1,TRBJ2-3,CASRPLAGGVDTQYF,TGCGCCAGCAGACCACTAGCGGGAGGGGTAGATACGCAGTATTTT
NA,TRBD1,TRBV19,TRBJ1-1,CASTGQGNTEAFF,TGTGCCAGTACCGGACAGGGGAACACTGAAGCTTTCTTT
NA,TRBD2,TRBV6-6,TRBJ2-7,CASSYRASGSYEQYF,TGTGCCAGCAGTTACCGGGCTAGCGGGAGCTACGAGCAGTACTTC
NA,TRBD2,TRBV29-1,TRBJ2-1,CSVEVGTSSNEQFF,TGCAGCGTTGAAGTCGGGACTAGCAGCAATGAGCAGTTCTTC
NA,NA,TRBV29-1,TRBJ1-2,CSVEEGYRASYTF,TGCAGCGTTGAAGAAGGATACAGGGCAAGCTACACCTTC
NA,NA,TRBV4-2,TRBJ1-6,CASSQERLDNSPLHF,TGTGCCAGCAGCCAAGAGAGGCTTGATAATTCACCCCTCCACTTT
NA,TRBD2,TRBV5-4,TRBJ2-7,CASSSDSGRSYEQYF,TGTGCCAGCAGCTCCGATAGCGGGAGATCCTACGAGCAGTACTTC
NA,NA,TRBV5-4,TRBJ2-3,CASSWDIPDTQYF,TGTGCCAGCAGTTGGGACATCCCAGATACGCAGTATTTT
NA,NA,TRBV12-5,TRBJ2-5,CASGLYGQRVTQYF,TGTGCTAGTGGTTTGTACGGACAGAGGGTGACCCAGTACTTC
NA,NA,TRBV3-1/TRBV3-2,TRBJ1-3,CASSQNPQVLSGNTIYF,TGTGCCAGCAGCCAAAACCCCCAGGTTCTCTCTGGAAACACCATATATTTT
NA,NA,TRBV5-1,TRBJ1-5,CASRDGGYSNQPQHF,TGCGCCAGCAGGGATGGGGGCTATAGCAATCAGCCCCAGCATTTT
NA,TRBD2,TRBV9,TRBJ2-1,CASSFGTRSFNEQFF,TGTGCCAGCAGCTTCGGGACTAGGAGTTTTAATGAGCAGTTCTTC
NA,TRBD2,TRBV7-2,TRBJ2-7,CASSQSTGGYEQYF,TGTGCCAGCAGCCAATCAACGGGAGGGTACGAGCAGTACTTC
NA,NA,TRBV4-1,TRBJ2-3,CASSQGSSGSTDTQYF,TGCGCCAGCAGCCAAGGTAGTAGCGGCAGCACAGATACGCAGTATTTT
NA,NA,TRBV28,TRBJ1-1,CASSLRSYTEAFF,TGTGCCAGCAGTCTCCGCAGTTACACTGAAGCTTTCTTT
NA,TRBD1,TRBV18,TRBJ1-1,CASSPDRVNTEAFF,TGTGCCAGCTCACCAGACAGGGTGAACACTGAAGCTTTCTTT
NA,TRBD2,TRBV29-1,TRBJ2-1,CSFGPSGRIGEQFF,TGCAGCTTTGGGCCTAGCGGGAGGATAGGGGAGCAGTTCTTC
NA,NA,TRBV5-1,TRBJ2-1,CASSLIRDPQGGQFF,TGCGCCAGCAGCTTAATCCGGGACCCACAGGGCGGGCAGTTCTTC
NA,NA,TRBV6-6,TRBJ1-5,CASLNYEGNQPQHF,TGTGCCAGCCTGAACTATGAGGGCAATCAGCCCCAGCATTTT
NA,NA,TRBV14,TRBJ1-2,CASSTSHRGYTF,TGTGCCAGCAGCACCTCACACAGGGGCTACACCTTC
NA,TRBD2,TRBV7-6,TRBJ2-3,CASSGGLAGGTDTQYF,TGTGCCAGCAGCGGCGGACTAGCGGGAGGCACAGATACGCAGTATTTT
NA,TRBD1,TRBV5-4,TRBJ1-6,CASSFDRALHSPLHF,TGTGCCAGCAGTTTTGACAGGGCTTTACATTCACCCCTCCACTTT
NA,TRBD2,TRBV11-2,TRBJ2-1,CASSFWTSGDNNEQFF,TGTGCCAGCAGCTTCTGGACTAGCGGAGATAACAATGAGCAGTTCTTC
NA,NA,TRBV18,TRBJ2-2,CASSRTTQTGVGTGELFF,TGTGCCAGCTCACGTACAACCCAGACAGGAGTCGGCACCGGGGAGCTGTTTTTT
once,TRBD2,TRBV4-1,TRBJ2-1,CASSQIDRGTSGRVQGEQFF,TGCGCCAGCAGCCAAATAGACAGGGGAACTAGCGGGAGGGTACAAGGTGAGCAGTTCTTC
NA,TRBD1,TRBV19,TRBJ1-1,CASRETGAISTEAFF,TGTGCCAGTAGGGAGACAGGGGCCATCTCCACTGAAGCTTTCTTT
NA,NA,TRBV18,TRBJ1-3,CASSQRAGGNTIYF,TGTGCCAGCTCACAGCGTGCGGGGGGAAACACCATATATTTT
NA,NA,TRBV14,TRBJ1-1,CASSMARQINTEAFF,TGTGCCAGCAGCATGGCCCGACAGATTAACACTGAAGCTTTCTTT
few,NA,TRBV29-1,TRBJ1-1,CSVDGGLTEAFF,TGCAGCGTTGATGGAGGCCTCACTGAAGCTTTCTTT
NA,TRBD2,TRBV5-4,TRBJ2-2,CASSLSGRVVGELFF,TGTGCCAGCAGCTTGAGCGGGAGGGTTGTCGGGGAGCTGTTTTTT
NA,TRBD1,TRBV4-1,TRBJ1-1,CASRRVTTGREDAKAFF,TGCGCCAGCAGGCGAGTAACGACAGGGCGCGAAGACGCTAAAGCTTTCTTT
NA,TRBD1,TRBV19,TRBJ2-7,CASSKENRGFEQYF,TGTGCCAGTAGTAAGGAAAACAGGGGTTTTGAGCAGTACTTC
NA,TRBD1,TRBV7-9,TRBJ2-7,CASSPGTGTWEQYF,TGTGCCAGCAGCCCTGGGACAGGGACATGGGAGCAGTACTTC
NA,TRBD1,TRBV4-3,TRBJ1-4,CASSQTGNEKLFF,TGCGCCAGCAGCCAGACAGGGAATGAAAAACTGTTTTTT
NA,NA,TRBV19,TRBJ2-7,CASSPVEGLSYEQYF,TGTGCCAGTAGCCCGGTGGAGGGGCTCTCCTACGAGCAGTACTTC
NA,TRBD1,TRBV7-2,TRBJ2-7,CASSKRGQGNSYEQYF,TGTGCCAGCAGCAAAAGGGGGCAGGGTAATTCCTACGAGCAGTACTTC
NA,NA,TRBV6-1,TRBJ1-6,CASSAVLGRQINSPLHF,TGTGCCAGCAGTGCCGTTTTAGGCCGACAGATTAATTCACCCCTCCACTTT
once,TRBD1,TRBV5-6,TRBJ1-1,CASSLRQGATEAFF,TGTGCCAGCAGCTTACGACAGGGGGCCACTGAAGCTTTCTTT
NA,NA,TRBV5-5,TRBJ1-1,CASSWGPGLAFF,TGTGCCAGCAGCTGGGGACCGGGACTCGCTTTCTTT
NA,NA,TRBV7-9,TRBJ2-3,CASSLVLASAQGDTQYF,TGTGCCAGCAGCTTAGTTTTGGCTAGCGCTCAGGGAGATACGCAGTATTTT
NA,TRBD1,TRBV9,TRBJ2-6,CASSVGTGNSGANVLTF,TGTGCCAGCAGCGTAGGGACAGGGAACTCTGGGGCCAACGTCCTGACTTTC
NA,TRBD2,TRBV28,TRBJ2-7,CASRMTSGRVYEQYF,TGTGCCAGCAGGATGACTAGCGGGAGGGTATACGAGCAGTACTTC
NA,NA,TRBV7-9,TRBJ1-1,CASSLEGGAEAFF,TGTGCCAGCAGCTTGGAGGGAGGTGCTGAAGCTTTCTTT
NA,TRBD1,TRBV7-9,TRBJ1-1,CAIAGGWDTEAFF,TGTGCCATCGCAGGGGGTTGGGACACTGAAGCTTTCTTT
NA,NA,TRBV19,TRBJ2-5,CASSTRWAQETQYF,TGTGCCAGTAGTACCAGGTGGGCCCAAGAGACCCAGTACTTC
NA,NA,TRBV7-2,TRBJ1-1,CASSLISGGADTEAFF,TGTGCCAGCAGCTTAATTTCGGGGGGGGCGGACACTGAAGCTTTCTTT
NA,TRBD1,TRBV5-5,TRBJ1-3,CASSVQGAGGNTIYF,TGTGCCAGCAGCGTGCAGGGGGCAGGTGGAAACACCATATATTTT
NA,TRBD1,TRBV10-3,TRBJ1-2,CAISESWAGGDYGYTF,TGTGCCATCAGTGAGTCGTGGGCAGGGGGTGACTATGGCTACACCTTC
NA,TRBD2,TRBV4-2,TRBJ2-1,CASSHSATSFGHEQFF,TGTGCCAGCAGCCATTCCGCGACTAGCTTTGGCCATGAGCAGTTCTTC
NA,NA,TRBV27,TRBJ2-7,CASSSTGTAGGEQYF,TGTGCCAGCAGTTCCACCGGGACCGCCGGAGGGGAGCAGTACTTC
NA,NA,TRBV19,TRBJ1-5,CASSQGVGNQPQHF,TGTGCCAGTAGTCAAGGGGTGGGCAATCAGCCCCAGCATTTT
NA,TRBD2,TRBV27,TRBJ2-1,CASGAGPGLASRYNEQFF,TGTGCCAGCGGTGCTGGTCCGGGACTAGCGAGTCGGTACAATGAGCAGTTCTTC
NA,TRBD1,TRBV12-5,TRBJ2-1,CASGTGQGSSHEQFF,TGTGCTAGTGGTACGGGACAGGGGAGCAGCCATGAGCAGTTCTTC
NA,TRBD1,TRBV24-1,TRBJ2-3,CATSGTNRGDTQYF,TGTGCCACCAGTGGGACTAACAGGGGGGATACGCAGTATTTT